Below are 29 T cell receptor beta chains sequenced from a single sample in a study of blood T cells in healthy people across ages. The authors ran a second PCR of roughly 6 to 12 cycles using a sample-barcoded 5' primer and a J-beta primer mix. TCRdb recomputed calls from the 5' RACE reads with MiXCR, one row per CDR3 protein. The repertoire holds around 650,000 distinct CDR3 sequences, with around two fifths as singletons. Sequencing was carried out using blood. These receptors were taken from a man aged 80 or over in good health.

This clonotype was recorded once. This rearrangement joins TRBV19 to TRBJ1-5, with a weak D call TRBD1 (6 bases). The CDR3 consists of 14 residues. Trimming removed 6 bases from V and 1 base from J, with 10 bases in between. The germline gives CDR1 LNHDA, CDR2 SQIVND (reference sequence). CDR3: CASRTGISNQPQHF. In DNA, the CDR3 is TGTGCCAGTAGAACAGGGATAAGCAATCAGCCCCAGCATTTT.

V usage is TRBV2 and J usage is TRBJ2-1; no firm D call. Trimming pared 4 bases from V and 4 bases from J, leaving 14 bases between. The CDR3 runs 15 residues. In germline, CDR1 is SNHLY, CDR2 FYNNEI. CDR3 region: CASSAVAASYNEQFF. The CDR3 nucleotides read TGTGCCAGCAGTGCCGTGGCGGCCTCATACAATGAGCAGTTCTTC. Full variable domain (missing parts from reference TRBV2 and TRBJ2-1): EPEVTQTPSHQVTQMGQEVILRCVPISNHLYFYWYRQILGQKVEFLVSFYNNEISEKSEIFDDQFSVERPDGSNFTLKIRSTKLEDSAMYFCASSAVAASYNEQFFGPGTRLTVL.

The chain employs TRBV20-1 and TRBJ2-5; 9 bases line up with TRBD2. Per germline, CDR1 DFQATT and CDR2 SNEGSKA (reference sequence). CDR3 length equals 14 residues. V shed 0 bases and J 11 bases; nucleotides not matched to a gene: 10. CDR3 nucleotides: TGCAGTGCTAGAGATCAAAGCGGGAGGAGGGAGCAGTACTTC. The encoded protein is CSARDQSGRREQYF.

The J gene is TRBJ2-3, the V gene TRBV5-1; tentative D call: TRBD2 (7 bases). The CDR3 contains 15 residues. The germline V and J ends were trimmed by 0 bases and 6 bases, with 14 bases remaining between them. In germline, CDR1 is SGHRS, CDR2 YFSETQ. The CDR3 here is CASSLAAGQWDTQYF. The CDR3 DNA sequence: TGCGCCAGCAGCTTGGCAGCGGGACAATGGGATACGCAGTATTTT. The full variable domain, its missing parts supplied by reference TRBV5-1 and TRBJ2-3, is KAGVTQTPRYLIKTRGQQVTLSCSPISGHRSVSWYQQTPGQGLQFLFEYFSETQRNKGNFPGRFSGRQFSNSRSEMNVSTLELGDSALYLCASSLAAGQWDTQYFGPGTRLTVL.

The DNA of the CDR3 is TGCAGCGTGAGGCGGGGGACCATGGGTCATGAGCAGTTCTTC. It is translated as CSVRRGTMGHEQFF. The chain is built from TRBV20-1 and TRBJ2-1; TRBD2 agrees at 7 bases. This CDR3 has 14 amino acids. The germline CDR1 and CDR2 sequences are DFQATT and SNEGSKA (reference sequence).

This chain uses TRBV20-1 with TRBJ1-2; 7 positions match TRBD1. CDR1 and CDR2 (germline): DFQATT, SNEGSKA (reference sequence). The CDR3 length is 13 residues. V lost 3 bases to trimming and J lost 4 bases; unmatched junction nucleotides: 5. CDR3: CSARAGQIYGYTF. In DNA form, the CDR3 reads TGCAGTGCTAGGGCGGGACAGATCTATGGCTACACCTTC.

The chain carries TRBV28 and TRBJ2-7, with D maybe TRBD1 (6 bases). The CDR3 contains 16 residues. CDR1 MDHEN and CDR2 SYDVKM come from the germline V gene. The V end was cut by 4 bases, the J end by 2 bases, with 18 bases between. CDR3 sequence reads: CASSWAGAGVTYEQYF. The CDR3 DNA follows: TGTGCCAGCAGTTGGGCCGGGGCAGGGGTCACCTACGAGCAGTACTTC. Full variable domain (rest looked up from reference TRBV28 and TRBJ2-7): DVKVTQSSRYLVKRTGEKVFLECVQDMDHENMFWYRQDPGLGLRLIYFSYDVKMKEKGDIPEGYSVSREKKERFSLILESASTNQTSMYLCASSWAGAGVTYEQYFGPGTRLTVT.

The genes are TRBV30 and TRBJ1-4; D uncertain. The CDR3 consists of 14 residues. From germline, CDR1 is GTSNPN and CDR2 SVGIG (reference sequence). Trimming took off 3 bases at V and 5 bases at J, with 13 bases between the two ends. CDR3 amino acids: CAWRVSLGNEKLFF. CDR3 coding DNA: TGTGCCTGGAGGGTCTCCCTTGGGAATGAAAAACTGTTTTTT.

The chain recombines TRBV25-1 with TRBJ2-1, with D perhaps matching TRBD2 (6 bases). The CDR3 spans 14 residues. V was pared by 6 bases and J by 7 bases, with 16 bases between. In germline, CDR1 is MGHDK, CDR2 SYGVNS. The CDR3, as DNA: TGTGCCAGCAGGGCTGAGGGTCGGGGGAATGAGCAGTTCTTC. Protein product: CASRAEGRGNEQFF.

This clonotype has a handful of counts. V gene TRBV3-1 combines with J gene TRBJ2-1; 8 bases are a match to TRBD1. Germline trimming cut 3 bases from V and 15 bases from J; bases unmatched to any gene: 7. Germline lookup yields CDR1 LGHDT and CDR2 YNNKEL (reference sequence). The CDR3 is 12 amino acids. The chain's CDR3 is CASSQGGQVPFF. CDR3 coding DNA: TGTGCCAGCAGCCAGGGGGGACAGGTGCCGTTCTTC.

Worth noting for this clonotype: A much larger clone differs from this one at a single base, so this may be a read error. The chain's CDR3 is CASSVYGSEETQYF. DNA of the CDR3: TGTGCCAGCAGTGTTTATGGTAGTGAAGAGACCCAGTACTTC. The gene calls are TRBV27 and TRBJ2-5; D unclear. Trimming removed 5 bases from V and 3 bases from J, with 13 bases in between. The germline V gene encodes CDR1 MNHEY and CDR2 SMNVEV (reference sequence). This CDR3 has 14 amino acids.

The chain recombines TRBV12-3 or TRBV12-4 with TRBJ2-2; no reliable D call. Trimming stripped 3 bases from V and 9 bases from J, with 8 bases between. The CDR3 is 12 residues long. The CDR3 DNA reads as TGTGCCAGCAGTTTCCTCTCCAGGGAGCTGTTTTTT. Encoded protein: CASSFLSRELFF.

The chain uses TRBV5-6 and TRBJ2-7, with 10 nucleotides matching TRBD1. Germline V gives CDR1 SGHDT, CDR2 YYEEEE. The CDR3 loop spans 13 amino acids. V gave up 5 bases and J gave up 10 bases; unmatched junction bases: 9. The CDR3 DNA is TGTGCCAGCAGTACCGACAGGGGGCCGATCCAGTACTTC. It is translated as CASSTDRGPIQYF.

This chain uses TRBV27 with TRBJ2-7, with TRBD1 identical over 10 bases. Germline values: CDR1 MNHEY, CDR2 SMNVEV (reference sequence). This CDR3 spans 16 amino acids. V was pared by 5 bases and J by 2 bases, with 9 bases of the junction left unmatched. The CDR3 region has the DNA TGTGCCAGCAGTAAGGCGGGACAGGGGCAACCCTACGAGCAGTACTTC. Translating it yields CASSKAGQGQPYEQYF.

As regards this clonotype: A much bigger clone sits one base away, suggesting this may be a read error. V is TRBV4-3 and J is TRBJ2-7; D possibly uses TRBD1 or TRBD2 (7 bases each). The CDR3 has 14 residues. V was pared by 0 bases and J by 6 bases, with 12 bases between. Germline values: CDR1 LGHNA, CDR2 YSLEER. The CDR3 DNA follows: TGCGCCAGCAGCCAAGACACAGGGGAGGGCGAGCAGTACTTC. Translation: CASSQDTGEGEQYF.

This chain links TRBV9 with TRBJ2-6, with 8 bases that match TRBD1. The CDR3 is made up of 18 amino acids. With V trimmed by 1 base and J by 0 bases, 6 bases remained unmatched. Germline CDR1 reads SGDLS; CDR2 reads YYNGEE. CDR3 bases: TGTGCCAGCAGCGTATTGGGGACAGGCATCTCTGGGGCCAACGTCCTGACTTTC. Translating gives CASSVLGTGISGANVLTF.

The V gene is TRBV20-1, the J gene TRBJ2-1; D possibly corresponds to TRBD1 (6 bases). CDR3 length: 13 residues. Deletions cut 2 bases from V and 2 bases from J, with 7 bases between. CDR1 DFQATT and CDR2 SNEGSKA come from the germline V gene (reference sequence). CDR3 DNA: TGCAGTGCTAGACAGGGGACCTACAATGAGCAGTTCTTC. Translated: CSARQGTYNEQFF.

This clonotype came up a few times. CDR3 DNA: TGTGCCAGCAGCCCCGGGACGGAACAAGAGACCCAGTACTTC. Its protein is CASSPGTEQETQYF. This chain connects TRBV12-3 or TRBV12-4 to TRBJ2-5; D is tentatively TRBD1 or TRBD2 (5 bases each). V was cut by 6 bases and J by 2 bases, with 13 bases left in between. CDR3 length: 14 residues.

This clonotype came up a few times. The chain employs TRBV7-2 and TRBJ2-3; D call uncertain. The CDR3 spans 16 residues. V was shortened by 0 bases and J by 2 bases, with 12 bases between the two germline ends. The germline V gene encodes CDR1 SGHTA and CDR2 FQGNSA. CDR3 sequence reads: CASSLAPSSSTDTQYF. Written as DNA, the CDR3 is TGTGCCAGCAGCTTAGCCCCATCTTCCTCCACAGATACGCAGTATTTT.

In its sample, this clonotype was seen many times. The chain couples TRBV29-1 to TRBJ1-2; tentative D call: TRBD1 (5 bases). The V gene lost 7 bases and the J gene lost 3 bases, with 12 bases spanning the gap. Germline loops: CDR1 SQVTM, CDR2 ANQGSEA. The CDR3 loop spans 12 amino acids. CDR3 loop: CSARDGDYGYTF. CDR3 DNA: TGCAGCGCGCGGGACGGAGACTATGGCTACACCTTC.

Of note for this clonotype: The CDR3 does not end in the conserved phenylalanine or tryptophan, so this is likely a read error. The chain recombines TRBV20-1 with TRBJ2-4, with D uncertain. Matching the DNA end better, TRBJ2-7 makes the J call doubtful. This CDR3 contains 11 residues. Looked up from germline, CDR1 is DFQATT and CDR2 is SNEGSKA (reference sequence). CDR3 residues: CSARDLYEQYI. DNA of the CDR3: TGCAGCGCTAGAGACCTATACGAGCAGTACATC.

The chain employs TRBV6-1 and TRBJ1-4; maybe TRBD1 (5 bases). Germline V gene sequence: CDR1 MNHNS, CDR2 SASEGT. This CDR3 has 15 amino acids. The V gene lost 4 bases and the J gene lost 2 bases, with 11 bases spanning the gap. The DNA for the CDR3 is TGTGCCAGCAGTGTTCGACAGCTCACTAATGAAAAACTGTTTTTT. This translates into CASSVRQLTNEKLFF.

V gene TRBV6-6 combines with J gene TRBJ1-1, with D unresolved. The CDR3 consists of 13 residues. The germline CDR1 and CDR2 sequences are MNHNY and SVGAGI (reference sequence). V lost 4 bases and J lost 5, with 11 bases in between. This CDR3 reads CASSSEGVTEAFF. The CDR3 DNA follows: TGTGCCAGCAGTTCCGAGGGTGTTACTGAAGCTTTCTTT.

About this clonotype: This may be a read error, as it is one base from a much larger clone. The chain has TRBV29-1 and TRBJ2-7; 7 nucleotides line up with TRBD2. The V segment lost 4 bases and the J segment 0 bases; nucleotides outside the gene matches: 0. Germline CDR1 reads SQVTM; CDR2 reads ANQGSEA. The CDR3 extends over 12 amino acids. The DNA of the CDR3 is TGCAGCGTTGGGGACTACTCCTACGAGCAGTACTTC. The encoded protein is CSVGDYSYEQYF.

This clonotype came up a few times. V usage is TRBV29-1 and J usage is TRBJ2-3; 10 bases are shared with TRBD2. Trimming removed 3 bases from V and 6 bases from J; junction bases left unmatched: 12. This CDR3 has 16 amino acids. Germline loops: CDR1 SQVTM, CDR2 ANQGSEA. The CDR3 region has the DNA TGCAGCGTTGATTCCCTGACTAGCGGGCGAAGGGATACGCAGTATTTT. Its protein is CSVDSLTSGRRDTQYF.

There are a few counts of this clonotype. This chain links TRBV20-1 with TRBJ2-3; D is perhaps TRBD1 (5 bases). The CDR3 is 13 residues long. Trimming pared 5 bases from V and 0 bases from J, leaving 9 bases between. From germline, CDR1 is DFQATT and CDR2 SNEGSKA (reference sequence). The CDR3 region has the DNA TGCAGTGCTCAGACAGTAAGCACAGATACGCAGTATTTT. This gives the protein CSAQTVSTDTQYF.

This clonotype was counted only a few times. The chain carries TRBV12-3 or TRBV12-4 and TRBJ2-1; D uncertain. The CDR3 is made up of 13 amino acids. V was clipped by 7 bases and J by 7 bases, with 14 bases between them. The CDR3 sequence: CASNVPLKNEQFF. For the CDR3, the DNA is TGTGCCAGCAACGTGCCCCTGAAGAATGAGCAGTTCTTC.

This clonotype was seen a handful of times. This rearrangement joins TRBV18 to TRBJ2-7, with TRBD2 matching over 13 bases. Germline V gene sequence: CDR1 KGHSH, CDR2 LQKENI. After removal of 1 base from V and 3 bases from J, the junction contained 3 bases not matched to a gene. This CDR3 comprises 16 residues. The CDR3 nucleotides read TGTGCCAGCTCACCACTAAGGACTAGCGGGAGCTACGAGCAGTACTTC. As protein: CASSPLRTSGSYEQYF.

This clonotype was counted only a few times. V and J are TRBV20-1 and TRBJ2-4; TRBD2 aligns across 10 bases. Trimming at V came to 2 bases and at J to 0 bases, leaving 10 bases not matched to a gene. There are 18 residues in the CDR3. Germline V gives CDR1 DFQATT, CDR2 SNEGSKA (reference sequence). The CDR3 bases are TGCAGTGCTAGACGCCGGACTAGCGGCGACCTAGCCAAAAACATTCAGTACTTC. Protein: CSARRRTSGDLAKNIQYF.